Following are 10 T cell receptor beta chains from one sample sequenced in a study of T-cell memory formation after mild COVID-19. TCRdb recomputed calls from the 5' RACE reads with MiXCR, one row per CDR3 protein. Counted here are about 340,000 distinct CDR3 sequences, 20% to 25% occurring once; the ten biggest clones make up roughly 23%. Sequencing was carried out using PBMCs or a T cell subset sorted from them (not recorded which). These receptors all stem from a man aged 18 to 29 who had mild COVID-19 (a few samples of this study predate the infection). Cell type and time point are not known.

The chain has TRBV29-1 and TRBJ2-7, with D possibly TRBD2 on 5 matching bases. Germline V gene data show CDR1 as SQVTM and CDR2 as ANQGSEA. V was clipped by 7 bases and J by 3 bases, with 19 bases between them. The CDR3 extends over 14 amino acids. The DNA of the CDR3 is TGCAGCGGAACTCAAGGACCGGAGGTCTACGAGCAGTACGTC. This encodes CSGTQGPEVYEQYV.

In its sample, this clonotype was seen a few times. The CDR3 reads CASGDTGELFF. CDR3 bases: TGTGCCAGCGGGGACACCGGGGAGCTGTTTTTT. This rearrangement joins TRBV6-6 to TRBJ2-2; D not resolved. Germline CDR1 and CDR2: MNHNY and SVGAGI (reference sequence). This CDR3 comprises 11 residues. The V end was cut by 8 bases, the J end by 3 bases, with 4 bases between.

The gene calls are TRBV10-3 and TRBJ1-1; TRBD1 matches 8 bases. Trimming removed 4 bases from V and 7 bases from J; junction bases left unmatched: 11. The CDR3 contains 15 residues. Germline V gives CDR1 ENHRY, CDR2 SYGVKD. DNA of the CDR3: TGTGCCATCAGTGTCCAGGGGGCACGAGGGGATGAAGCTTTCTTT. This translates into CAISVQGARGDEAFF.

The rearrangement joins TRBV7-2 to TRBJ2-3; 12 bases are a match to TRBD2. The CDR3 is made up of 17 amino acids. With V trimmed by 5 bases and J by 6 bases, 12 bases remained unmatched. Germline loops: CDR1 SGHTA, CDR2 FQGNSA. The CDR3, as DNA: TGTGCCAGCAGCCTAAGACTAGCGGGGGCCCTTCTGGATACGCAGTATTTT. This codes for CASSLRLAGALLDTQYF.

V gene TRBV6-2 or TRBV6-3 combines with J gene TRBJ2-5; D call uncertain. The V gene lost 5 bases and the J gene lost 4 bases, with 11 bases spanning the gap. The CDR3 contains 13 residues. Germline CDR1 and CDR2: MNHEY and SVGEGT. The CDR3 DNA sequence: TGTGCCAGCAGTACCCCGGGTTTAGAGACCCAGTACTTC. As protein: CASSTPGLETQYF.

This clonotype was counted only a few times. The rearrangement joins TRBV7-6 to TRBJ1-4, with D tentatively TRBD1 (5 bases). Germline V gene sequence: CDR1 SGHVS, CDR2 FNYEAQ. The CDR3 has 14 residues. The germline V and J ends were trimmed by 5 bases and 6 bases, with 13 bases remaining between them. CDR3 loop: CASSPGVGDEKLFF. Written as DNA, the CDR3 is TGTGCCAGCAGCCCGGGGGTAGGGGATGAAAAACTGTTTTTT.

This clonotype was observed a handful of times. This chain uses TRBV6-2 or TRBV6-3 with TRBJ1-1, with D perhaps TRBD1 (5 bases). The CDR3 runs to 15 residues. Per germline, CDR1 MNHEY and CDR2 SVGEGT. Deletions cut 1 base from V and 1 base from J, with 10 bases between. The CDR3 protein is CASSYLVGGNTEAFF. CDR3 nucleotides: TGTGCCAGCAGTTACTTAGTCGGGGGGAACACTGAAGCTTTCTTT.

This chain joins TRBV15 and TRBJ2-7, with unresolved D. V was shortened by 1 base and J by 2 bases, with 9 bases between the two germline ends. The CDR3 runs 14 residues. Looked up from germline, CDR1 is LNHNV and CDR2 is YYDKDF (reference sequence). For the CDR3, the DNA is TGTGCCACCAGCAGAGGTGGATTAGCCTACGAGCAGTACTTC. Translating gives CATSRGGLAYEQYF.

The V gene is TRBV10-3, the J gene TRBJ2-7; 10 bases fit TRBD1. Germline CDR1 and CDR2: ENHRY and SYGVKD. V gave up 10 bases and J gave up 3 bases; unmatched junction bases: 6. This CDR3 comprises 13 residues. CDR3 in DNA: TGTGCCACGACCGGGACAGGGGTCTACGAGCAGTACTTC. Its translation: CATTGTGVYEQYF.

This clonotype has more than one count but fewer than ten. The V call is TRBV6-5, the J call TRBJ1-2; possible D gene TRBD1, 5 bases. Germline values: CDR1 MNHEY, CDR2 SVGAGI. The germline V and J ends were trimmed by 1 base and 6 bases, with 18 bases remaining between them. The CDR3 extends over 16 amino acids. The CDR3 nucleotides read TGTGCCAGCAGTTACTATCTGCAGGGTGAAAGCGATGGCTACACCTTC. Translated, it gives CASSYYLQGESDGYTF.